The sequence of this T cell receptor (beta chain) was determined in a study of identical twins. As regards this clonotype: Its antigen is unknown.

Study-wide points: A lower insertion count was a feature of abundant cord blood beta clonotypes, with no such feature in memory repertoires. Out-of-frame alpha sequences common to twins exhibited a surplus of low generation probability. Beta out-of-frame twin sharing showed a weaker excess. Conclusions were based on cross-sectional statistical analysis, without following the same donors.

The V end lost 4 bases, the J end lost 7 bases, and 12 bases lay between the germline ends. The CDR3 is made up of 12 amino acids. Looked up from germline, CDR1 is SGHDT and CDR2 is YYEEEE. TCRdb re-called the 5' RACE reads through MiXCR, storing one row per CDR3 protein. This table has approximately 890,000 distinct CDR3 sequences, 9% to 15% appearing once. The sample was also linked to a second study, of yellow fever vaccine responses in identical twins.

The chain combines TRBV5-6 with TRBJ2-7; no definite D call. The specimen was PBMCs. The sequence was obtained from a woman between 18 and 29 years old in good health. The CDR3 DNA follows: TGTGCCAGCAGCGTGACCAGGTCGGAGCAGTACGTC. It codes for CASSVTRSEQYV.